The 8 T cell receptor beta chains reported below all come from one sample, sequenced in a study of Graves' ophthalmopathy and Graves' hyperthyroidism. Scientists amplified the TCR beta CDR3 regions from RNA transcripts. After a first-round RT-PCR with HTBI primers, a second-round multiplex PCR was run. One entry per CDR3 protein, called by TCRdb with MiXCR from the multiplex PCR reads. The repertoire includes 200,000 to 250,000 distinct CDR3 sequences, roughly 21% of them detected once, and roughly 42% sits in the top ten. The sequencing sample was made of peripheral blood. These receptors all come from a woman in her forties or fifties with Graves' ophthalmopathy.

This clonotype was counted many times. This chain joins TRBV5-1 and TRBJ1-2, with D tentatively TRBD1 (5 bases). The V end lost 4 bases, the J end lost 2 bases, and 12 bases lay between the germline ends. CDR3 length: 14 amino acids. CDR1 is SGHRS and CDR2 is YFSETQ in the germline V gene. CDR3 sequence: CASSIPGRNYGYTF. The CDR3, as DNA: TGCGCCAGCAGCATTCCGGGACGGAACTATGGCTACACCTTC.

This clonotype was picked up many times. The genes are TRBV9 and TRBJ2-5; TRBD1 matches at 7 bases. This CDR3 has 16 amino acids. The germline V gene encodes CDR1 SGDLS and CDR2 YYNGEE. V was pared by 4 bases and J by 4 bases, with 13 bases of the junction left unmatched. Here the CDR3 reads CASSPRQGDDGETQYF. The CDR3 nucleotides read TGTGCCAGCAGCCCTCGGCAGGGGGATGATGGAGAGACCCAGTACTTC.

This clonotype came up many times. The rearrangement links TRBV28 to TRBJ1-2, with TRBD1 as a possible D gene (5 bases). This CDR3 has 16 residues. Germline V gene sequence: CDR1 MDHEN, CDR2 SYDVKM. V was pared by 6 bases and J by 1 base, with 18 bases between. CDR3 protein: CASSSGTDHYNYGYTF. The CDR3 bases are TGTGCCAGCAGCTCCGGGACCGACCATTATAACTATGGCTACACCTTC.

This clonotype was seen repeatedly, ten times or more. The CDR3 nucleotides are TGCAGTGCTAGGGATGCCTATGGCTACACCTTC. Translated, it gives CSARDAYGYTF. The chain combines TRBV20-1 with TRBJ1-2, with D unresolved. The CDR3 length is 11 residues. Trimming removed 3 bases from V and 4 bases from J, with 6 bases in between. Germline assignment: CDR1 DFQATT and CDR2 SNEGSKA (reference sequence).

This clonotype was observed a few times. J is TRBJ2-2 and V is TRBV24-1; 8 bases fit TRBD2. The CDR3 loop spans 14 amino acids. CDR1 and CDR2 (germline): KGHDR, SFDVKD. The ends lost 7 bases at V and 6 bases at J; junction bases unmatched: 6. CDR3 protein: CATRAGDEAGELFF. The CDR3 coding sequence is TGTGCCACCAGAGCGGGAGACGAGGCCGGGGAGCTGTTTTTT.

In its sample, this clonotype was seen once. The J gene is TRBJ2-2, the V gene TRBV7-3; 14 bases match TRBD2. Germline CDR1 SGHTA, CDR2 FQGTGA. The CDR3 totals 18 residues. Trimming removed 1 base from V and 5 bases from J; junction bases left unmatched: 6. The CDR3, as DNA: TGTGCCAGCAGCTTAAACTCGGGGACTAGCGGGAGTACCGGGGAGCTGTTTTTT. Amino acid sequence: CASSLNSGTSGSTGELFF.

In its sample, this clonotype was seen many times. This chain uses TRBV6-1 with TRBJ2-2; TRBD2 agrees at 8 bases. The V and J ends lost 6 bases and 1 base, in that order; junction bases with no gene match: 10. The CDR3 is 17 residues long. Per the germline V gene, CDR1 is MNHNS and CDR2 is SASEGT. CDR3 in amino acids: CASRESVAGLNTGELFF. In nucleotides, the CDR3 is TGTGCCAGCAGGGAAAGTGTAGCGGGACTGAACACCGGGGAGCTGTTTTTT.

The chain recombines TRBV20-1 with TRBJ1-6, with D maybe TRBD1 (6 bases). Per the germline V gene, CDR1 is DFQATT and CDR2 is SNEGSKA (reference sequence). The CDR3 runs 12 residues. The chain's CDR3 is CTPGGPNSPLHF. CDR3 coding DNA: TGCACCCCGGGGGGCCCAAATTCACCCCTCCACTTT.